The T cell receptor (beta chain) described here comes from a study of cytomegalovirus exposure and HLA in healthy donors. A multiplex PCR was run with 60 Vbeta primers and 13 Jbeta primers. Some clones are missing from TCRdb's copy, which holds only in-frame ones; the method was immunoSEQ multiplex PCR. Here the sample spans 95,000 to 130,000 clones, around 10% being singletons. Germline CDR1 and CDR2: SGHRS and YFSETQ. The ends were cut back, 3 bases at V and 1 base at J, with 13 bases in the middle. This CDR3 has 16 residues. This clone was detected a few times. The source is a man under 40 in good health and CMV-seronegative. Sequenced input: PBMCs. The chain is built from TRBV5-1 and TRBJ2-2; perhaps TRBD1 as D (6 bases). CDR3 amino acids: CASSSWPQGNTGELFF. The CDR3 DNA follows: TGCGCCAGCAGCTCCTGGCCACAGGGGAACACCGGGGAGCTGTTTTTT.